One sample yielded the 25 T cell receptor beta chains listed below, sequenced in a study of T cells in Graves' hyperthyroidism and ophthalmopathy. Amplification of TCR beta CDR3 regions was performed using RNA transcripts as template. An initial round of RT-PCR targeting the TCR CDR3 relied on the HTBI primer set. Each CDR3 protein is one row after TCRdb ran MiXCR on the multiplex PCR reads. The sample yields approximately 400,000 distinct CDR3 sequences, approximately 15% seen once. Sequencing was performed on blood. The receptors were gathered from a woman under 30 with Graves' hyperthyroidism.

V gene TRBV29-1 combines with J gene TRBJ2-3; 8 nucleotides agree with TRBD2. The V gene's germline CDR1 is SQVTM and CDR2 ANQGSEA. Trimming cost V 4 bases and J 2 bases; bases outside gene matches: 2. The CDR3 consists of 13 residues. The CDR3 protein is CSVVAGYTDTQYF. The DNA of the CDR3 is TGCAGCGTTGTAGCGGGGTACACAGATACGCAGTATTTT.

The table lists this clonotype with a few counts. This chain links TRBV6-1 with TRBJ1-5; weak D call: TRBD1 (5 bases). This CDR3 has 15 residues. Germline V gene sequence: CDR1 MNHNS, CDR2 SASEGT. Trimming took 5 bases from V and 3 from J, leaving 14 bases between them. The CDR3: CASSPTRVSNQPQHF. In DNA form, the CDR3 reads TGTGCCAGCAGTCCCACCAGGGTTTCCAATCAGCCCCAGCATTTT.

Ten or more counts support this clonotype. The chain employs TRBV28 and TRBJ2-2; the match to TRBD1 covers 7 bases. With V trimmed by 0 bases and J by 5 bases, 3 bases remained unmatched. CDR1 and CDR2 from the germline V gene are MDHEN and SYDVKM. The CDR3 contains 15 residues. CDR3 coding DNA: TGTGCCAGCAGTTTATGGGGACAGCAAACCGGGGAGCTGTTTTTT. It translates to CASSLWGQQTGELFF.

This chain links TRBV11-2 with TRBJ2-7, with D tentatively TRBD2 (7 bases). This CDR3 comprises 16 residues. V lost 1 base and J lost 6, with 19 bases in between. CDR1 SGHAT and CDR2 FQNNGV come from the germline V gene. CDR3 in DNA: TGTGCCAGCAGCTTAGCGGGGGCTAGCGGAGGATCCGAGCAGTACTTC. Protein product: CASSLAGASGGSEQYF.

This clonotype was seen more than once but under ten times. An end of the junction does not agree with germline; a read error may underlie this. The chain is built from TRBV20-1 and TRBJ2-4, with D perhaps matching TRBD1 or TRBD2 (5 bases each). Germline V gene lookup returns CDR1 DFQATT and CDR2 SNEGSKA (reference sequence). This CDR3 spans 14 amino acids. CDR3 DNA sequence: TGCAGTACTAGGCTTGGGAACAGGAACAACATTCAGTACTTC. This sequence encodes CSTRLGNRNNIQYF.

At least ten counts were recorded for this clonotype. V is TRBV2 and J is TRBJ1-6; tentatively, D is TRBD1 (6 bases). This CDR3 comprises 17 residues. Trimming removed 6 bases at V and 6 bases at J, with 21 bases between. The germline gives CDR1 SNHLY, CDR2 FYNNEI. CDR3 nucleotide sequence: TGTGCCAGCAGGAGAATGTTTCAGGGGACGGCTAATTCACCCCTCCACTTT. It specifies CASRRMFQGTANSPLHF.

CDR3 residues: CAIGQGGGNQPQHF. CDR3 nucleotide sequence: TGTGCCATCGGACAGGGTGGGGGGAATCAGCCCCAGCATTTT. V gene TRBV10-3 combines with J gene TRBJ1-5, with TRBD1 matching 8 bases. J lost 4 bases, V lost 8 bases, and 7 bases had no gene match. The CDR3 covers 14 residues. Germline V gene lookup returns CDR1 ENHRY and CDR2 SYGVKD.

CDR3 region: CASSPGTGDHTEAFF. CDR3 bases: TGCGCCAGCAGCCCCGGGACAGGGGATCACACTGAAGCTTTCTTT. V gene TRBV5-1 combines with J gene TRBJ1-1, with 10 bases matching TRBD1. The CDR3 sequence is 15 residues long. Germline CDR1 is SGHRS and CDR2 is YFSETQ. J lost 3 bases, V lost 4 bases, and 6 bases had no gene match.

This clonotype was counted at least ten times. The rearrangement uses TRBV6-2 or TRBV6-3 and TRBJ1-1; possibly TRBD1 for D (5 bases). This CDR3 region has 16 residues. V was shortened by 2 bases and J by 0 bases, with 13 bases between the two germline ends. Germline V gives CDR1 MNHEY, CDR2 SVGEGT. CDR3 bases: TGTGCCAGCAGTTACGTTTCTGGGGCCATGAACACTGAAGCTTTCTTT. Protein: CASSYVSGAMNTEAFF.

The rearrangement uses TRBV9 and TRBJ2-1; 13 nucleotides line up with TRBD2. The CDR3 has 15 residues. Trimming at V came to 3 bases and at J to 9 bases, leaving 6 bases not matched to a gene. Germline CDR1 reads SGDLS; CDR2 reads YYNGEE. This CDR3 is CASSGTSGSNIEQFF. The CDR3 DNA sequence: TGTGCCAGCAGCGGGACTAGCGGGAGTAATATTGAGCAGTTCTTC.

This clonotype was counted ten times or more. The genes are TRBV7-2 and TRBJ2-1; no definite D call. The CDR3 is 11 amino acids. The germline V gene has CDR1 SGHTA and CDR2 FQGNSA. V was cut by 5 bases and J by 8 bases, with 7 bases left in between. For the CDR3, the DNA is TGTGCCAGCAGCCCTCTTCATGAGCAGTTCTTC. Protein product: CASSPLHEQFF.

This rearrangement joins TRBV7-2 to TRBJ1-5; D gene ambiguous. Germline lookup yields CDR1 SGHTA and CDR2 FQGNSA. There are 14 residues in the CDR3. Between the trimmed V and J ends, which lost 8 bases and 9 bases, there was a span of 20 bases. The CDR3 DNA follows: TGTGCCAGCGTCGTCGGTCCCGATAGGCTGCCCCAGCATTTT. It yields the protein CASVVGPDRLPQHF. The whole variable domain, remainder taken from reference TRBV7-2 and TRBJ1-5, is GAGVSQSPSNKVTEKGKDVELRCDPISGHTALYWYRQSLGQGLEFLIYFQGNSAPDKSGLPSDRFSAERTGGSVSTLTIQRTQQEDSAVYLCASVVGPDRLPQHFGDGTRLSIL.

This clonotype was found a few times. The V gene is TRBV7-9, the J gene TRBJ1-6; TRBD1 aligns across 8 bases. The CDR3 extends over 16 amino acids. CDR1 and CDR2 from the germline V gene are SEHNR and FQNEAQ (reference sequence). V dropped 5 bases and J dropped 7; count of bases not matched to a gene: 10. The CDR3 coding sequence is TGTGCCAGCAGCCCTCTTCGGACAGGGTGGAATTCACCCCTCCACTTT. It encodes CASSPLRTGWNSPLHF. Full variable domain (missing parts from reference TRBV7-9 and TRBJ1-6): DTGVSQNPRHKITKRGQNVTFRCDPISEHNRLYWYRQTLGQGPEFLTYFQNEAQLEKSRLLSDRFSAERPKGSFSTLEIQRTEQGDSAMYLCASSPLRTGWNSPLHFGNGTRLTVT.

This clonotype was seen repeatedly, ten times or more. V usage is TRBV11-2 and J usage is TRBJ2-5; a possible D gene is TRBD1 (5 bases). The CDR3 runs 15 residues. The germline V gene has CDR1 SGHAT and CDR2 FQNNGV. The V end was cut by 1 base, the J end by 0 bases, with 9 bases between. The CDR3 DNA reads TGTGCCAGCAGCTTAGGGCGACAGTACCAAGAGACCCAGTACTTC. Its translation: CASSLGRQYQETQYF.

The sample holds many counts of this clonotype. The V and J genes are TRBV2 and TRBJ2-5, with a weak D call TRBD1 (5 bases). The CDR3 runs to 16 residues. Germline V lookup: CDR1 SNHLY, CDR2 FYNNEI. Trimming removed 2 bases from V and 0 bases from J, with 13 bases in between. Written as DNA, the CDR3 is TGTGCCAGCAGTGAACTGACAGCTCCGTACCAAGAGACCCAGTACTTC. Translated: CASSELTAPYQETQYF. The full variable domain, its missing parts supplied by reference TRBV2 and TRBJ2-5, is EPEVTQTPSHQVTQMGQEVILRCVPISNHLYFYWYRQILGQKVEFLVSFYNNEISEKSEIFDDQFSVERPDGSNFTLKIRSTKLEDSAMYFCASSELTAPYQETQYFGPGTRLLVL.

This chain joins TRBV19 and TRBJ1-1, with 9 positions matching TRBD1. V shed 3 bases, J shed 4 bases, and the junction held 6 bases outside the gene matches. In germline, CDR1 is LNHDA, CDR2 SQIVND (reference sequence). The CDR3 covers 15 residues. The DNA of the CDR3 is TGTGCCAGTAGTATGGGACAGGGACTCGGCACTGAAGCTTTCTTT. Translating it yields CASSMGQGLGTEAFF.

This rearrangement joins TRBV20-1 to TRBJ1-1; 8 nucleotides line up with TRBD1. V was pared by 6 bases and J by 0 bases, with 6 bases of the junction left unmatched. CDR1 is DFQATT, CDR2 SNEGSKA, per germline (reference sequence). The CDR3 has 14 amino acids. CDR3 amino acids: CSAWTGRMNTEAFF. The CDR3 DNA reads as TGCAGTGCCTGGACAGGGCGAATGAACACTGAAGCTTTCTTT.

V gene TRBV5-1 combines with J gene TRBJ1-6; tentatively, D is TRBD1 (6 bases). V lost 4 bases and J 9 bases, leaving 29 bases between the germline ends. The CDR3 length is 19 residues. Germline V gene lookup returns CDR1 SGHRS and CDR2 YFSETQ. The DNA for the CDR3 is TGCGCCAGCAGCCCACGCGCAATACAGGGAGGTCGAGCGGGTTCACCCCTCCACTTT. As protein: CASSPRAIQGGRAGSPLHF.

This sequence joins TRBV5-4 and TRBJ1-4; D uncertain. The CDR3 extends over 16 amino acids. Trimming stripped 4 bases from V and 7 bases from J, with 20 bases between. CDR1 is SGHNT, CDR2 YYREEE, per germline (reference sequence). In DNA form, the CDR3 reads TGTGCCAGCAGCCCCGACCGGCGGGATGGCGGTGAAAAACTGTTTTTT. Translation: CASSPDRRDGGEKLFF.

The table lists this clonotype with many counts. V gene TRBV11-2 combines with J gene TRBJ2-1, with 9 bases fitting TRBD2. The CDR3 has 18 amino acids. Trimming removed 5 bases from V and 9 bases from J; junction bases left unmatched: 20. Germline V gene sequence: CDR1 SGHAT, CDR2 FQNNGV. CDR3 sequence reads: CASSSLDSGLAGPTEQFF. For the CDR3, the DNA is TGTGCCAGCAGCAGCTTAGATTCTGGCCTAGCGGGGCCTACTGAGCAGTTCTTC.

In this sample, this clonotype turned up many times. This chain links TRBV6-2 or TRBV6-3 with TRBJ1-1, with 7 bases lining up with TRBD1. The J segment lost 0 bases and the V segment lost 4 bases, leaving 5 bases of the junction unmatched. The CDR3 extends over 15 amino acids. In germline, CDR1 is MNHEY, CDR2 SVGEGT. In nucleotides, the CDR3 is TGTGCCAGCAGTTGGGAGACAGGGCTGAACACTGAAGCTTTCTTT. As protein: CASSWETGLNTEAFF.

This sequence joins TRBV5-1 and TRBJ2-7; D perhaps matches TRBD1 (6 bases). Between the trimmed V and J ends, which lost 4 bases and 2 bases, there was a span of 10 bases. Per the germline V gene, CDR1 is SGHRS and CDR2 is YFSETQ. CDR3 length equals 13 residues. CDR3 residues: CASSQDSTYEQYF. In DNA form, the CDR3 reads TGCGCCAGCAGCCAGGACAGTACCTACGAGCAGTACTTC.

The sample holds many counts of this clonotype. The chain couples TRBV20-1 to TRBJ1-5, with a possible D match to TRBD1 (5 bases). CDR1 is DFQATT and CDR2 is SNEGSKA in the germline V gene (reference sequence). This CDR3 spans 18 amino acids. Trimming shortened V by 4 bases and J by 4 bases, and 26 bases separated the two germline ends. The CDR3 DNA reads TGCAGTGCTACCCAAGGGCAACCGCTCGGGGCCTTTAATCAGCCCCAGCATTTT. Amino acids: CSATQGQPLGAFNQPQHF.

The V gene is TRBV5-6, the J gene TRBJ1-2; a possible D gene is TRBD1 (5 bases). Germline lookup yields CDR1 SGHDT and CDR2 YYEEEE. The CDR3 runs to 15 residues. V lost 0 bases and J lost 4, with 13 bases in between. Here the CDR3 reads CASSLVITGVYGYTF. Here the CDR3 DNA reads TGTGCCAGCAGCTTGGTTATAACGGGGGTCTATGGCTACACCTTC.

CDR3: CASSLTLAKRYNEQFF. CDR3 DNA: TGTGCCAGCAGCTTAACCCTAGCGAAAAGATACAATGAGCAGTTCTTC. The chain recombines TRBV7-9 with TRBJ2-1, with a possible D match to TRBD2 (6 bases). The CDR3 sequence is 16 residues long. The V gene lost 2 bases and the J gene lost 4 bases, with 15 bases spanning the gap. In germline, CDR1 is SEHNR, CDR2 FQNEAQ (reference sequence).